The clone carrying this T cell receptor beta chain was observed at least ten times. This entry belongs to a study of human T cells and chemical hapten exposure. Background on the study: 2% DPC was applied to 2 cm by 2 cm of upper inner arm skin for sensitization.

Stated time point: patch test 2, 6 weeks after DPC sensitization. Described treatment: therapeutic diphenylcyclopropenone sensitization with weekly scalp DPC. Blood was collected ahead of every patch test applied. TCRdb re-called the RACE reads with MiXCR, one entry per CDR3 protein. The profile shows approximately 75,000 distinct CDR3 sequences, 8.5% to 9% of them singletons. Specimen: whole blood, collected in connection with sensitization to the hapten diphenylcyclopropenone (DPC). This sequence was found in a woman aged 45-65 years with alopecia areata. Some clones in this sample may be carry-over from other donors' samples.

The CDR3 loop reads CASSLPSGELFF. The CDR3 coding sequence is TGTGCCAGCAGCCTCCCCTCCGGGGAGCTGTTTTTT. The gene calls are TRBV28 and TRBJ2-2; D remains ambiguous. Germline V gene lookup returns CDR1 MDHEN and CDR2 SYDVKM. Trimming took 6 bases from V and 6 from J, leaving 8 bases between them. This CDR3 is 12 amino acids long.